The present T cell receptor (beta chain) was sequenced within a study of blood T cells in healthy people across ages. Study-level findings and limits: Researchers deemed the diversity estimates from one million T cells underestimates.

For this clonotype: Antigen specificity is unknown.

Researchers isolated at least 7 million PBMCs per sample. Then a second PCR, running roughly 6 to 11 cycles, was carried out with a sample-barcoded 5' primer and a J-beta primer mix. Each cDNA molecule was tagged by a template-switch adaptor that had 12 random nucleotides. TCRdb itself ran the 5' RACE reads through MiXCR, one entry per CDR3 protein. The sample consists of approximately 1.5 million distinct CDR3 sequences, 42% of them appearing once. Specimen: blood. The origin of this receptor is a young woman in good health.

CDR3 protein: CASSYRDRGRPDTQYF. The CDR3 DNA reads as TGTGCCAGCAGTTACCGGGACAGGGGGCGCCCAGATACGCAGTATTTT. V and J are TRBV6-2 or TRBV6-3 and TRBJ2-3, with 12 bases matching TRBD1. The CDR3 covers 16 residues. Per the germline V gene, CDR1 is MNHEY and CDR2 is SVGEGT. With 2 bases clipped from V and 4 bases from J, the junction kept 4 bases outside the gene matches.